This T cell receptor (beta chain) was recorded in a study of shared clonotypes between healthy human individuals. Sequencing was performed with immunoSEQ multiplex PCR; in TCRdb, only in-frame clones are kept and a portion is missing. Counted here are about 1.1 million clones, 60% to 85% occurring once; the ten biggest clones make up 0.89%. Study-level findings and limits: Estimated richness values were generally larger in naive subsets than in memory subsets. With few donors, the genetic and exposure-history diversity represented was limited.

V lost 7 bases and J lost 9, with 10 bases in between. The CDR3 length is 11 residues. CDR1 and CDR2 (germline): MNHNY, SVGAGI (reference sequence). This clone showed up just once. The target antigen is unknown. The sample taken for sequencing was memory CD4+ T cells from PBMCs. Subset noted: CD45RA-negative fraction. The sequence was collected from a man younger than 35 in good health. Some clones in this sample may be carry-over from other donors' samples. The rearrangement links TRBV6-6 to TRBJ1-3, with a weak D call TRBD1 (5 bases). CDR3 amino acids: CASTRGGTIYF. CDR3 DNA: TGTGCCAGCACCCGTGGGGGCACCATATATTTT.